This entry lists 25 T cell receptor beta chains sequenced from one sample in a study of human T cells and chemical hapten exposure. Time point of the sample: patch test 2, 6 weeks after DPC sensitization. The sample's treatment: therapeutic diphenylcyclopropenone sensitization with weekly scalp DPC. TCRdb ran MiXCR on the RACE reads and lists one entry per CDR3 protein. This sample has about 78,000 distinct CDR3 sequences, with 6.5% to 10% found just once. Sequences were derived from whole blood, sampled in connection with sensitization to the hapten diphenylcyclopropenone (DPC). The receptors stem from a woman aged 50 to 60 with alopecia areata. Some clones in this sample may be carry-over from other donors' samples.

In this sample, this clonotype turned up many times. The chain has TRBV7-2 and TRBJ2-5; no clear D. This CDR3 has 14 residues. Germline values: CDR1 SGHTA, CDR2 FQGNSA. The ends were cut back, 1 base at V and 1 base at J, with 7 bases in the middle. CDR3 amino acids: CASSLVGSQETQYF. The CDR3 DNA follows: TGTGCCAGCAGCTTAGTGGGCAGCCAAGAGACCCAGTACTTC.

This clonotype was observed many times. The rearrangement uses TRBV10-1 and TRBJ2-2; 9 positions agree with TRBD1. The CDR3 runs 14 residues. Trimming cost V 6 bases and J 7 bases; bases outside gene matches: 6. Germline V gives CDR1 WNHNN, CDR2 SYGVQD (reference sequence). The CDR3 reads CASSRDRAGGELFF. DNA of the CDR3: TGCGCCAGCAGCCGGGACAGGGCCGGCGGGGAGCTGTTTTTT.

This clonotype was seen more than once but under ten times. The chain recombines TRBV7-2 with TRBJ2-1; TRBD2 matches at 7 bases. V lost 3 bases and J lost 11; bases outside the gene matches: 10. Germline CDR1 and CDR2: SGHTA and FQGNSA. This CDR3 is 14 amino acids long. The CDR3 sequence: CASSLGLSEPKQFF. For the CDR3, the DNA is TGTGCCAGCAGCTTGGGACTATCTGAACCAAAGCAGTTCTTC.

This clonotype was detected many times. This chain links TRBV3-1 with TRBJ1-4, with D uncertain. Trimming took 5 bases from V and 3 from J, leaving 10 bases between them. CDR1 is LGHDT, CDR2 YNNKEL, per germline (reference sequence). There are 14 residues in the CDR3. The DNA of the CDR3 is TGTGCCAGCAGCGTCCGGGGAGCTAATGAAAAACTGTTTTTT. Its protein is CASSVRGANEKLFF.

This clonotype has at least ten counts. This sequence joins TRBV12-3 or TRBV12-4 and TRBJ2-3; the D gene is possibly TRBD2 (5 bases). Trimming shortened V by 8 bases and J by 7 bases, and 19 bases separated the two germline ends. The CDR3 totals 14 residues. The CDR3 DNA reads as TGTGCCAGCCTGTTGGCGCCTCCGGGGAATACGCAGTATTTT. Translation gives CASLLAPPGNTQYF.

The chain has TRBV28 and TRBJ1-3; D remains ambiguous. The CDR3 totals 14 residues. Looked up from germline, CDR1 is MDHEN and CDR2 is SYDVKM. V was clipped by 8 bases and J by 0 bases, with 11 bases between them. The CDR3 is CASGQDYSGNTIYF. In DNA, the CDR3 is TGTGCCAGCGGGCAGGACTACTCTGGAAACACCATATATTTT.

The chain uses TRBV4-1 and TRBJ1-1, with D tentatively TRBD1 (6 bases). The CDR3 is 13 residues long. Germline CDR1 MGHRA, CDR2 YSYEKL. Trimming removed 0 bases from V and 8 bases from J, with 10 bases in between. The CDR3 DNA follows: TGCGCCAGCAGCCAAGATCCTGACAGGGAAGCTTTCTTT. Amino acids: CASSQDPDREAFF.

The chain carries TRBV20-1 and TRBJ2-3, with 9 nucleotides matching TRBD2. Germline CDR1 and CDR2: DFQATT and SNEGSKA (reference sequence). The CDR3 is made up of 15 amino acids. V trimming: 6 bases; J trimming: 7 bases; junction bases outside the gene matches: 14. The CDR3 sequence is CSAPSRRGGRNTQYF. DNA for the CDR3: TGCAGTGCCCCCAGCCGGCGGGGGGGTAGAAATACGCAGTATTTT.

This clonotype was counted between two and nine times. This sequence joins TRBV6-1 and TRBJ2-3; D may be TRBD2 (7 bases). Germline V gene lookup returns CDR1 MNHNS and CDR2 SASEGT. The V and J ends lost 1 base and 3 bases respectively, with 14 bases between them. The CDR3 loop spans 16 amino acids. The CDR3 loop is CASSEGGGRGTDTQYF. The CDR3 DNA reads as TGTGCCAGCAGTGAAGGAGGGGGGAGGGGTACAGATACGCAGTATTTT.

In its sample, this clonotype was seen a few times. The chain uses TRBV20-1 and TRBJ2-7; TRBD2 agrees at 7 bases. The junction had 6 bases not matched to a gene; V was cut back by 0 bases and J by 4 bases. Germline V gives CDR1 DFQATT, CDR2 SNEGSKA (reference sequence). This CDR3 spans 14 amino acids. CDR3 sequence: CSARDGRADYEQYF. The CDR3 DNA reads as TGCAGTGCTAGAGATGGGAGGGCTGATTACGAGCAGTACTTC.

Ten or more counts support this clonotype. The V and J genes are TRBV20-1 and TRBJ2-7, with a tentative D call TRBD1 (5 bases). CDR1 and CDR2 (germline): DFQATT, SNEGSKA (reference sequence). Trimming took 1 base from V and 3 from J, leaving 7 bases between them. The CDR3 runs to 12 residues. The CDR3 DNA follows: TGCAGTGCTAGAGCCGACAGCTACGAGCAGTACTTC. Encoded protein: CSARADSYEQYF.

The V call is TRBV20-1, the J call TRBJ1-6; 9 positions match TRBD1. Germline V gives CDR1 DFQATT, CDR2 SNEGSKA (reference sequence). Trimming cost V 0 bases and J 10 bases; bases outside gene matches: 10. The CDR3 has 16 amino acids. Written as DNA, the CDR3 is TGCAGTGCTAGAGATCGGACCGGGACAGGGCGGTCACCCCTCCACTTT. This sequence encodes CSARDRTGTGRSPLHF.

Here the CDR3 DNA reads TGTGCCAGCAGTTGGGGACAGGGGATTTACGAGCAGTACTTC. It translates to CASSWGQGIYEQYF. The V and J genes are TRBV27 and TRBJ2-7; 10 nucleotides line up with TRBD1. The CDR3 is made up of 14 amino acids. V lost 4 bases, J lost 4 bases, and 4 bases stayed unmatched. CDR1 is MNHEY, CDR2 SMNVEV, per germline (reference sequence).

This clonotype was counted ten times or more. This rearrangement joins TRBV27 to TRBJ1-1; no clear D gene. V was clipped by 3 bases and J by 0 bases, with 8 bases between them. Germline CDR1 is MNHEY and CDR2 is SMNVEV (reference sequence). The CDR3 has 14 amino acids. CDR3 sequence: CASSFSIMNTEAFF. The DNA for the CDR3 is TGTGCCAGCAGTTTCTCAATCATGAACACTGAAGCTTTCTTT.

This chain uses TRBV7-7 with TRBJ2-3; D unclear. From germline, CDR1 is SSHAT and CDR2 FNYEAQ (reference sequence). V lost 4 bases and J lost 10, with 15 bases in between. The CDR3 loop spans 13 amino acids. The CDR3, as DNA: TGTGCCAGCAGCTCCCATAGAGGTGGTGCGCAGTATTTT. Encoded protein: CASSSHRGGAQYF.

V gene TRBV6-2 or TRBV6-3 combines with J gene TRBJ2-3; D is perhaps TRBD1 or TRBD2 (6 bases each). Germline V CDR1 and CDR2: MNHEY, SVGEGT. The CDR3 runs 14 residues. V dropped 7 bases and J dropped 2 bases, with 13 bases sitting between them. The CDR3 sequence is CASTKGGTTDTQYF. The CDR3 bases are TGTGCCAGCACAAAAGGGGGGACCACAGATACGCAGTATTTT.

This clonotype was counted at least ten times. The chain recombines TRBV20-1 with TRBJ1-1, with D possibly being TRBD1 (5 bases). V lost 3 bases and J lost 1, with 9 bases in between. Germline V gene data show CDR1 as DFQATT and CDR2 as SNEGSKA (reference sequence). The CDR3 is made up of 13 amino acids. The CDR3 DNA is TGCAGTGCTAGGGGACCTACGAACACTGAAGCTTTCTTT. It encodes CSARGPTNTEAFF.

This clonotype has a count of ten or more. The gene calls are TRBV28 and TRBJ1-1; D ambiguous. CDR3 size: 13 residues. Deletions cut 3 bases from V and 2 bases from J, with 7 bases between. CDR1 is MDHEN, CDR2 SYDVKM, per germline. The CDR3 protein is CASSLEINTEAFF. CDR3 DNA sequence: TGTGCCAGCAGTTTGGAGATAAACACTGAAGCTTTCTTT.

This clonotype was seen only a few times. The V gene is TRBV5-1, the J gene TRBJ2-1; D possibly corresponds to TRBD2 (6 bases). With 0 bases removed from V and 7 bases from J, the gap between germline ends came to 17 bases. The V gene's germline CDR1 is SGHRS and CDR2 YFSETQ. The CDR3 contains 16 residues. Here the CDR3 DNA reads TGCGCCAGCAGCTTGGGGGACTCAATCTCGGGTAATGAGCAGTTCTTC. Amino acids: CASSLGDSISGNEQFF. The full variable domain, in which reference TRBV5-1 and TRBJ2-1 provide the parts outside the CDR3, is KAGVTQTPRYLIKTRGQQVTLSCSPISGHRSVSWYQQTPGQGLQFLFEYFSETQRNKGNFPGRFSGRQFSNSRSEMNVSTLELGDSALYLCASSLGDSISGNEQFFGPGTRLTVL.

This clonotype has more than one count but fewer than ten. CDR3 amino acids: CASSATGVTDTQYF. For the CDR3, the DNA is TGTGCCAGCAGTGCGACAGGGGTCACAGATACGCAGTATTTT. The gene calls are TRBV2 and TRBJ2-3; 8 nucleotides line up with TRBD1. The CDR3 runs to 14 residues. Germline V gene sequence: CDR1 SNHLY, CDR2 FYNNEI. Germline trimming cut 4 bases from V and 2 bases from J; bases unmatched to any gene: 2.

The chain couples TRBV29-1 to TRBJ2-2, with 8 bases that match TRBD1. J gave up 0 bases and V 6 bases, and 0 bases lay outside the gene matches. In germline, CDR1 is SQVTM, CDR2 ANQGSEA. The CDR3 is 13 residues long. The CDR3 region is CSVGQANTGELFF. The CDR3 DNA reads TGCAGCGTGGGACAGGCGAACACCGGGGAGCTGTTTTTT.

This clonotype turned up a few times. The chain is built from TRBV19 and TRBJ2-7, with 7 positions matching TRBD1. The CDR3 is 14 amino acids. Germline-derived CDR1 and CDR2 are LNHDA and SQIVND (reference sequence). Losses at the gene ends were 7 bases for V and 3 bases for J; bases not matched to a gene: 9. CDR3 sequence reads: CASTPSPGGYEQYF. The CDR3 coding sequence is TGTGCCAGTACCCCCTCCCCAGGGGGCTACGAGCAGTACTTC.

The chain employs TRBV12-3 or TRBV12-4 and TRBJ2-1, with 9 nucleotides matching TRBD1. The CDR3 is 13 residues long. After removal of 11 bases from V and 6 bases from J, the junction contained 8 bases not matched to a gene. For the CDR3, the DNA is TGTGCCGTATTCCCGGGACAGGGCAATGAGCAGTTCTTC. Translated: CAVFPGQGNEQFF.

The CDR3 DNA is TGTGCCAGCAGCTTAGTGACAGGAGGAAAGATGAACACTGAAGCTTTCTTT. Amino acid sequence: CASSLVTGGKMNTEAFF. The chain has TRBV7-8 and TRBJ1-1; D perhaps matches TRBD1 (6 bases). CDR3 length: 17 residues. Per germline, CDR1 SGHVS and CDR2 FQNEAQ. V lost 1 base and J 0 bases, leaving 15 bases between the germline ends.

This clonotype was recorded many times. This chain uses TRBV29-1 with TRBJ1-1; D ambiguous. Trimming left V 5 bases short and J 0 bases short, with 16 bases between. Germline-derived CDR1 and CDR2 are SQVTM and ANQGSEA. This CDR3 is built from 15 residues. Written as DNA, the CDR3 is TGCAGCGTTCGACGTGGCAGTTCCATGAACACTGAAGCTTTCTTT. Amino acids: CSVRRGSSMNTEAFF.